Listed below are T cell receptor beta chains from one sample, sequenced in a study of OX40 agonist ivuxolimab in advanced cancers. Assay: immunoSEQ multiplex PCR; the TCRdb copy retains only in-frame clones and omits some. The sample records approximately 58,000 clones, around 93% being singletons. Specimen: CD4+ or CD8+ T cells sorted from blood, collected in a trial of the OX40 agonist ivuxolimab. The receptors shown here come from an adult with an advanced solid tumor such as melanoma, head and neck, liver or kidney cancer. The CDR3 runs from the conserved cysteine through the conserved F or W. The D gene is left open where the match is weak. Size is stated for part of the rows, as once, few or many counts, or as a class when the clone is expanded.

NA | NA | TRBJ2-5 | TRBV20-1 | CSAPGFETQYF | TGCAGTGCCCCGGGATTTGAGACCCAGTACTTC
NA | NA | TRBJ1-4 | TRBV6-5 | CASSSHRVTNEKLFF | TGTGCCAGCAGTTCCCACAGAGTCACTAATGAAAAACTGTTTTTT
NA | NA | TRBJ2-2 | TRBV5-4 | CASSFISSDTGELFF | TGTGCCAGCAGCTTTATCTCGAGCGACACCGGGGAGCTGTTTTTT
TRBD2 | NA | TRBJ2-3 | TRBV7-2 | CASKPAGGRDTQYF | TGTGCCAGCAAACCGGCGGGAGGCAGAGATACGCAGTATTTT
NA | NA | TRBJ1-3 | TRBV28 | CASSLFPGTGNTIYF | TGTGCCAGCAGTTTATTCCCTGGGACAGGAAACACCATATATTTT
TRBD1 | NA | TRBJ2-7 | TRBV29-1 | CSVGGQAYEQYF | TGCAGCGTGGGTGGACAGGCCTACGAGCAGTACTTC
NA | NA | TRBJ1-3 | TRBV5-1 | CASSFLGGVTGNTIYF | TGCGCCAGCAGCTTTTTAGGGGGAGTTACTGGAAACACCATATATTTT
TRBD1 | NA | TRBJ2-4 | TRBV7-2 | CASSSGQQNIQYF | TGTGCCAGCAGCTCGGGACAGCAAAACATTCAGTACTTC
NA | NA | TRBJ2-4 | TRBV5-6 | CASSLVLREMAKNIQYF | TGTGCCAGCAGCCTGGTTTTGAGGGAGATGGCCAAAAACATTCAGTACTTC
TRBD1 | once | TRBJ1-1 | TRBV18 | CASSPDYRGPGTEAFF | TGTGCCAGCTCACCGGATTACAGGGGGCCAGGCACTGAAGCTTTCTTT
TRBD1 | few | TRBJ1-1 | TRBV19 | CASSIKAGGYTEAFF | TGTGCCAGTAGTATCAAGGCAGGGGGTTACACTGAAGCTTTCTTT
NA | NA | TRBJ2-3 | TRBV10-3 | CAISDRGVRDTQYF | TGTGCCATCAGTGACCGGGGAGTGCGGGATACGCAGTATTTT
NA | NA | TRBJ2-7 | TRBV5-1 | CASSLDLESNEQYF | TGCGCCAGCAGCTTGGATCTGGAGTCTAACGAGCAGTACTTC
NA | once | TRBJ2-2 | TRBV11-3 | CASVTGQDTGELFF | TGTGCCAGCGTCACGGGACAAGACACCGGGGAGCTGTTTTTT
NA | NA | TRBJ2-5 | TRBV7-9 | CASSILQGYQETQYF | TGTGCCAGCAGCATACTCCAGGGGTACCAAGAGACCCAGTACTTC
NA | NA | TRBJ1-2 | TRBV30 | CAWSSGLLSTGLF | TGTGCCTGGAGCTCGGGCCTTTTATCAACAGGACTATTC